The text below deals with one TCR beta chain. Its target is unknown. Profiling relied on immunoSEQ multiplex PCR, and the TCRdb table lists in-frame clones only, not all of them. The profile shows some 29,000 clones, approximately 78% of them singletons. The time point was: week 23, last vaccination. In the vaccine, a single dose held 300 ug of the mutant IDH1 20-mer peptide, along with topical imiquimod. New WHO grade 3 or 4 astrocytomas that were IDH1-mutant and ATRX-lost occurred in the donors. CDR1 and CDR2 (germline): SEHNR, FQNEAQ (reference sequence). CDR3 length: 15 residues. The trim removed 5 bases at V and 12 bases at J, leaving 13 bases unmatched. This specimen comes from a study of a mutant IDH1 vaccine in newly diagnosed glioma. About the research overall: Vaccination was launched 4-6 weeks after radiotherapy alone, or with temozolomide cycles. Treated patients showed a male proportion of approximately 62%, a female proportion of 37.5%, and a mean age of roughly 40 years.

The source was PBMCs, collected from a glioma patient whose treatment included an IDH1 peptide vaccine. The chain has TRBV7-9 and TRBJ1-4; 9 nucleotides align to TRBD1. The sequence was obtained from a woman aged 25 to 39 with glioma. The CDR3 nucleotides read TGTGCCAGCAGCGCTCCGGGACAGGGTGCGGTTGAACTGTTTTTT. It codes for CASSAPGQGAVELFF.